The present T cell receptor beta chain was sequenced within a study of blood T cells in healthy people across ages. With a J-beta primer mix and a sample-barcoded 5' primer, a second PCR ran roughly 6 to 11 cycles. TCRdb called the 5' RACE reads again in MiXCR, with one record for every CDR3 protein. The sample holds roughly 720,000 distinct CDR3 sequences; approximately 53% are singletons and the top ten take around 41%. Roughly 9.5 milliliters of peripheral blood were drawn from each donor into EDTA-treated tubes. This CDR3 is built from 15 residues. J lost 3 bases, V lost 5 bases, and 10 bases had no gene match. CDR1 and CDR2 from the germline V gene are DFQATT and SNEGSKA (reference sequence). The table lists this clonotype with a few counts.

The J gene is TRBJ2-5, the V gene TRBV20-1; 9 positions agree with TRBD2. The source is a man older than 75 in good health. The material sequenced was blood. CDR3 nucleotide sequence: TGCAGTGCTGAGGAGTCTAGCGGGAATAAAGAGACCCAGTACTTC. It is translated as CSAEESSGNKETQYF.